A selection of T cell receptor beta chains follows, all from one sample in a study of shared clonotypes between healthy human individuals. Sequenced by immunoSEQ multiplex PCR; TCRdb stores in-frame clones only, minus some. Among approximately 350,000 clones, 90% to 98% were seen once, and the ten largest hold around 0.3%. The sequencing sample was made of memory CD8+ T cells sorted from blood. The receptors shown here come from a man aged 25 to 45 in good health. Each CDR3 is given with its conserved first and last residue. Not all rows give a size; the values are once, few, many and, for expanded clones, a class.

len	v_gene	abundance	j_gene	CDR3aa
13	TRBV4-2	NA	TRBJ1-1	CATSSRVGTEAFF
11	TRBV4-2	NA	TRBJ2-3	CASSHTDTQYF
15	TRBV25-1	NA	TRBJ2-2	CASTETSGITGELFF
15	TRBV28	NA	TRBJ1-4	CASSLPRGYGEKLFF
14	TRBV5-1	NA	TRBJ1-2	CASSSSLREGSYTF
16	TRBV7-9	once	TRBJ2-7	CASSPPGLAGFYEQYF
13	TRBV19	NA	TRBJ2-7	CASSRDSSWEQYF
17	TRBV9	NA	TRBJ1-1	CASSVYRSGIRNTEAFF
19	TRBV15	NA	TRBJ2-1	CATSRDIQSSGSSYNEQFF
13	TRBV10-1	NA	TRBJ2-7	CASSESPDRLQYF
15	TRBV5-1	NA	TRBJ2-1	CASSPLTKGAYEQFF
14	TRBV19	NA	TRBJ1-2	CASSKIARENGYTF
14	TRBV30	NA	TRBJ2-3	CAWSVGGFPDTQYF
15	TRBV9	NA	TRBJ1-3	CASSVGGTGRNTIYF
14	TRBV19	NA	TRBJ2-1	CASSMLAEYNEQFF
14	TRBV5-1	NA	TRBJ2-5	CASSSGGSQETQYF
16	TRBV28	NA	TRBJ2-7	CASSLGLAGGTYEQYF
14	TRBV2	NA	TRBJ1-5	CASSGFRGNQPQHF
16	TRBV6-6	NA	TRBJ2-5	CASSYSIGGERETQYF
15	TRBV28	NA	TRBJ2-2	CASSLAGWRAGELFF
17	TRBV28	NA	TRBJ1-1	CASSPLPTGEVNTEAFF
12	TRBV28	NA	TRBJ1-2	CASRADYYGYTF
15	TRBV5-1	NA	TRBJ2-1	CASSRTGGPGNEQFF
13	TRBV5-1	NA	TRBJ1-2	CASSSMGAGGYTF
16	TRBV5-8	NA	TRBJ2-1	CASTQGASGSSNEQFF
15	TRBV2	NA	TRBJ1-3	CASRMTGVSGNTIYF
12	TRBV29-1	NA	TRBJ2-7	CSVRGRFYEQYF
14	TRBV5-1	NA	TRBJ1-2	CASSLAGQNYGYTF
12	TRBV28	NA	TRBJ1-1	CASSSDRDVTFF
14	TRBV30	NA	TRBJ2-5	CAWSGTSGQETQYF
14	TRBV19	NA	TRBJ1-1	CANSKRAANTEAFF
17	TRBV5-6	once	TRBJ1-5	CASSSKSREGPNQPQHF
15	TRBV5-1	NA	TRBJ1-2	CASSRVIGANYGYTF
13	TRBV11-2	NA	TRBJ2-1	CASSPTSHNEQFF
14	TRBV6-1	NA	TRBJ1-5	CASSERGSNQPQHF
12	TRBV29-1	NA	TRBJ1-5	CSVGGSNQPQHF
15	TRBV6-6	NA	TRBJ2-2	CASSYRTAHTGELFF
15	TRBV19	NA	TRBJ1-2	CASSTGGTANYGYTF
12	TRBV29-1	NA	TRBJ2-5	CSAGQGQETQYF
14	TRBV6-5	few	TRBJ1-1	CASSYSDSRTEAFF
15	TRBV5-4	NA	TRBJ2-7	CASSLSGLAAYEQYF
15	TRBV6-5	once	TRBJ2-6	CASSYDSGSANVLTF
14	TRBV19	NA	TRBJ2-7	CASSIRGTTYEQYF
15	TRBV5-1	NA	TRBJ1-3	CASSLGADSGNTIYF
14	TRBV28	NA	TRBJ1-1	CASSLSSGESEAFF
14	TRBV4-2	NA	TRBJ2-7	CASSQMGQGYEQYF
12	TRBV10-1	NA	TRBJ2-7	CASILRSYEQYF
14	TRBV5-4	NA	TRBJ2-7	CASSFGTFAYEQYF
15	TRBV11-3	NA	TRBJ2-3	CASSLGGVVSDTQYF
16	TRBV28	NA	TRBJ2-5	CASSLSGQGIPETQYF
14	TRBV29-1	NA	TRBJ2-1	CSVDCRGPGNEQFF
12	TRBV29-1	NA	TRBJ1-2	CSVEDPHYGYTF
17	TRBV4-1	NA	TRBJ1-5	CASSPIRDSNSNQPQHF
14	TRBV27	NA	TRBJ2-4	CASSLYREENIQYF
16	TRBV28	NA	TRBJ1-5	CASSIQPSYSNQPQHF